The 24 T cell receptor beta chains below were found in one sample sequenced in a study of T cells in women clearing cervical HPV infection. Assay: immunoSEQ multiplex PCR; the TCRdb copy retains only in-frame clones and omits some. The listing contains 39,000 or so clones. What was sequenced was blood buffy coat. Receptors originate from a woman aged 18-69 years with a cervical HPV16 infection that either progressed to CIN3+ or cleared (not recorded which).

For this clone: The CDR3 is cut off 3 residues early in the read; its end comes from the germline J gene. The chain combines TRBV7-7 with TRBJ2-5, with 9 bases identical to TRBD2. J was trimmed by 5 bases and V by 0 bases; bases with no gene match: 10. The germline gives CDR1 SSHAT, CDR2 FNYEAQ (reference sequence). The CDR3 runs 17 residues. The CDR3 sequence is CASSLAGRAGGAETQYF. CDR3 DNA, as far as it was read: TGTGCCAGCAGCTTAGCGGGGCGAGCGGGGGGAGCTGAGACC.

As for this clone: The CDR3 is cut off 3 residues early in the read; its end comes from the germline J gene. The V and J genes are TRBV19 and TRBJ2-1, with D hard to call. The CDR3 length is 16 residues. V was shortened by 6 bases and J by 7 bases, with 22 bases between the two germline ends. Per the germline V gene, CDR1 is LNHDA and CDR2 is SQIVND (reference sequence). The chain's CDR3 is CASSHYALAVTNEQFF. The CDR3 bases that were read are TGTGCCAGTAGCCATTATGCATTAGCCGTTACAAATGAG.

Comments on this clone: The CDR3 extends 3 residues past the end of the read, so its final part is completed from the germline J gene. V gene TRBV6-2 or TRBV6-3 combines with J gene TRBJ2-3, with TRBD1 matching 8 bases. The CDR3 totals 16 residues. Germline values: CDR1 MNHEY, CDR2 SVGEGT. Partial CDR3 DNA: TGTGCCAGCAGTCCTCGACAGGGGCAAACCAAAGAGACG. Translated: CASSPRQGQTKET. The whole CDR3 region reads CASSPRQGQTKETQYF.

To note about this clone: The read ends 3 residues early relative to the CDR3; the germline J gene fills the gap. This sequence joins TRBV23-1 and TRBJ1-4; D gene unclear. TRBV23-1 is recorded as an ORF, its role being uncertain. This CDR3 has 10 amino acids. The sequenced CDR3 bases are TGCGCCAGCAGTCTGAGCGTA. Amino acid sequence: CASSLSV. The entire CDR3 protein reads CASSLSVLFF.

As for this clone: Sequencing ends 3 residues short of the CDR3 end; the germline J gene provides the rest. V and J are TRBV5-1 and TRBJ2-1; D is undetermined. V lost 3 bases to trimming and J lost 7 bases, with 8 bases between them. CDR1 and CDR2 from the germline V gene are SGHRS and YFSETQ. This CDR3 region has 12 residues. The sequenced part of the CDR3 DNA is TGCGCCAGCAGCTGGGCTGAGAATGAG. Its protein is CASSWAENE. From start to end, the CDR3 is CASSWAENEQFF.

As regards this clone: The read is 3 residues too short to cover the CDR3 end, so that end is filled in from the germline J gene. V and J are TRBV5-1 and TRBJ1-5; no clear D gene. Trimming shortened V by 4 bases and J by 3 bases, and 11 bases separated the two germline ends. The CDR3 sequence is 14 residues long. The germline CDR1 and CDR2 sequences are SGHRS and YFSETQ. CDR3 sequence: CASSPAGDNQPQHF. Incomplete CDR3 DNA: TGCGCCAGCAGCCCCGCGGGAGACAATCAGCCC.

About this clone: The CDR3 end is not reached by the read, which stops 3 residues before it; the germline J gene fills it in. The chain employs TRBV29-1 and TRBJ1-2; 7 bases are a match to TRBD1. The germline gives CDR1 SQVTM, CDR2 ANQGSEA. V lost 3 bases to trimming and J lost 6 bases; unmatched junction nucleotides: 7. The CDR3 is made up of 13 amino acids. The CDR3 spells CSVDGTAFNGYTF. The CDR3 bases that were read are TGCAGCGTTGACGGGACAGCTTTTAATGGC. The variable domain in full, with the rest retrieved from reference TRBV29-1 and TRBJ1-2, is SAVISQKPSRDICQRGTSLTIQCQVDSQVTMMFWYRQQPGQSLTLIATANQGSEATYESGFVIDKFPISRPNLTFSTLTVSNMSPEDSSIYLCSVDGTAFNGYTFGSGTRLTVV.

Concerning this clone itself: The read ends 3 residues early relative to the CDR3; the germline J gene fills the gap. The chain recombines TRBV19 with TRBJ2-7; D is uncertain. The germline CDR1 and CDR2 sequences are LNHDA and SQIVND (reference sequence). This CDR3 spans 13 amino acids. V lost 4 bases and J lost 2, with 9 bases in between. CDR3 sequence reads: CASSKGIAYEQYF. Incomplete CDR3 DNA: TGTGCCAGTAGTAAGGGCATTGCCTACGAG.

Here the CDR3 reads CASSGPGTGPYEQYF. The covered CDR3 bases are TGTGCCAGCAGCGGACCCGGGACAGGGCCCTACGAG. The chain has TRBV5-4 and TRBJ2-7; 9 nucleotides match TRBD1. Coverage ceases 3 residues before the CDR3 finishes, and the germline J gene fills in the end. CDR1 is SGHNT, CDR2 YYREEE, per germline (reference sequence). The CDR3 consists of 15 residues. V shed 4 bases, J shed 2 bases, and the junction held 7 bases outside the gene matches.

With respect to this clone: The read finishes 3 residues shy of the CDR3 end, and the germline J gene is used to complete it. The chain carries TRBV7-2 and TRBJ1-6; D ambiguous. This CDR3 is 13 amino acids long. CDR1 is SGHTA, CDR2 FQGNSA, per germline. Deletions cut 8 bases from V and 6 bases from J, with 11 bases between. CDR3 region: CASHGQVNSPLHF. The sequenced CDR3 bases are TGTGCCAGCCATGGGCAGGTTAATTCACCC.

The sequenced CDR3 bases are TGCAGTGCAAAGTCCCCCGCCAGGCAGTTAACCTACGAG. It translates to CSAKSPARQLTYE. The entire CDR3 protein is CSAKSPARQLTYEQYF. The J gene is TRBJ2-7, the V gene TRBV20-1; unclear D gene. The read finishes 3 residues shy of the CDR3 end, and the germline J gene is used to complete it. Germline-derived CDR1 and CDR2 are DFQATT and SNEGSKA (reference sequence). CDR3 size: 16 residues. Trimming cost V 6 bases and J 2 bases, with 23 bases left between them.

On this clone: From the germline J gene comes the end of the CDR3, since the read stops 3 residues before it. V is TRBV7-6 and J is TRBJ2-7; 8 positions match TRBD2. The junction had 7 bases not matched to a gene; V was cut back by 6 bases and J by 0 bases. Germline-derived CDR1 and CDR2 are SGHVS and FNYEAQ. The CDR3 extends over 15 amino acids. The CDR3 DNA, read in part, is TGTGCCAGCAGTCCTTTAGCGGGGTCCTCCTACGAG. It yields the protein CASSPLAGSSYE. The complete CDR3 protein is CASSPLAGSSYEQYF.

To note about this clone: The CDR3 end falls 3 residues outside the read, so it is completed with the germline J gene. The rearrangement uses TRBV12-5 and TRBJ2-1; 13 bases line up with TRBD2. This CDR3 has 15 amino acids. Germline V gives CDR1 LGHNT, CDR2 FRNRAP. J lost 6 bases, V lost 1 base, and 0 bases had no gene match. The DNA read from the CDR3 is TGTGCTAGTGGTTTGGGGACTAGCGGGAGCAATGAG. This translates into CASGLGTSGSNE. The whole CDR3 protein is CASGLGTSGSNEQFF.

A note on this clone: The read finishes 3 residues shy of the CDR3 end, and the germline J gene is used to complete it. V gene TRBV19 combines with J gene TRBJ2-4; the match to TRBD1 covers 9 bases. Per germline, CDR1 LNHDA and CDR2 SQIVND (reference sequence). The CDR3 loop spans 14 amino acids. The CDR3: CASKRNTGGFGQYF. The sequenced CDR3 bases are TGTGCCAGTAAGAGAAACACAGGGGGCTTCGGT.

Notes on this clone: A read error may account for a junction end that differs from germline. The read is 3 residues too short to cover the CDR3 end, so that end is filled in from the germline J gene. Other DNA sequences of this sample code for an identical CDR3. The chain combines TRBV7-9 with TRBJ1-3, with D uncertain. Germline CDR1 reads SEHNR; CDR2 reads FQNEAQ (reference sequence). CDR3 length equals 13 residues. CDR3 sequence reads: CASSLTAGNTIYF. The DNA read from the CDR3 is TGTGCCAGCAGCTTAACAGCTGGAAACACT.

To note about this clone: The read comes to an end 3 residues before the CDR3 does, leaving the germline J gene to fill in the end. The J gene is TRBJ2-1, the V gene TRBV14, with 7 bases identical to TRBD2. The V gene end was trimmed by 4 bases and the J gene end by 4 bases; junction bases not matched to a gene: 4. CDR3 length: 14 residues. From germline, CDR1 is SGHDN and CDR2 FVKESK. The sequenced part of the CDR3 DNA is TGTGCCAGCAGCCCACTAGCGTCTTACAATGAG. Amino acid sequence: CASSPLASYNE. In full, the CDR3 is CASSPLASYNEQFF.

In the case of this clone: Coverage ceases 3 residues before the CDR3 finishes, and the germline J gene fills in the end. Other DNA sequences in this specimen translate into the identical CDR3. The rearrangement joins TRBV7-2 to TRBJ1-2; TRBD1 aligns across 9 bases. V dropped 3 bases and J dropped 7; count of bases not matched to a gene: 9. Germline CDR1 SGHTA, CDR2 FQGNSA. This CDR3 is built from 15 residues. CDR3 DNA, as far as it was read: TGTGCCAGCAGCTTTACAGGGGGCGGAGGGGTTGGC. Its protein product is CASSFTGGGGVG. The CDR3 reads in full as CASSFTGGGGVGYTF.

Details on this clone: The sequence runs out 3 residues before the end of the CDR3; the remainder is reconstructed from the germline J gene. The chain has TRBV19 and TRBJ2-1; 7 positions match TRBD2. This CDR3 has 14 amino acids. Germline V CDR1 and CDR2: LNHDA, SQIVND (reference sequence). Trimming cost V 5 bases and J 9 bases; bases outside gene matches: 10. CDR3 DNA (partial): TGTGCCAGTAGTCCCCAGAGTAGCGGGCTTGAG. Protein: CASSPQSSGLE. The whole CDR3 sequence reads CASSPQSSGLEQFF.

Regarding this clone: The read terminates 3 residues ahead of where the CDR3 ends, so the germline J gene completes it. V usage is TRBV11-3 and J usage is TRBJ2-7; TRBD1 might be the D (5 bases). The CDR3 has 14 amino acids. Trimming took off 7 bases at V and 5 bases at J, with 18 bases between the two ends. Per germline, CDR1 SGHNT and CDR2 YENEEA. The CDR3: CASIRDSRKDEQYF. The DNA read from the CDR3 is TGTGCCAGCATTCGAGACAGCCGTAAGGACGAG.

Note on this clone: The read ends 3 residues early relative to the CDR3; the germline J gene fills the gap. The chain joins TRBV30 to TRBJ1-1; 8 bases align to TRBD1. Germline V gene data show CDR1 as GTSNPN and CDR2 as SVGIG (reference sequence). CDR3 length: 16 residues. V lost 3 bases and J lost 0; bases outside the gene matches: 9. The CDR3 DNA, read in part, is TGTGCCTGGAGGGCCGGGACAGGACTTATGAACACTGAA. This codes for CAWRAGTGLMNTE. The CDR3, in full, reads CAWRAGTGLMNTEAFF.

About this clone itself: The read gets to within 3 residues of the CDR3 end, and the germline J gene fills in the rest. The chain combines TRBV23-1 with TRBJ2-3; 8 bases fit TRBD2. TRBV23-1 is labeled an ORF, and its function is uncertain. The CDR3 length is 17 residues. The V segment lost 2 bases and the J segment 4 bases; nucleotides outside the gene matches: 11. Partial CDR3 DNA: TGCGCCAGCAGTCAAATTCTTCCGGGGGGGGACCCAGATACG. This sequence encodes CASSQILPGGDPDT. The full CDR3 protein reads CASSQILPGGDPDTQYF.

The covered CDR3 bases are TGCAGTGCTAGGAAGGGGTTGGGTCAGCCC. It encodes CSARKGLGQP. The full CDR3 reads CSARKGLGQPQHF. V and J are TRBV20-1 and TRBJ1-5, with D maybe TRBD1 (5 bases). Sequencing ends 3 residues short of the CDR3 end; the germline J gene provides the rest. CDR1 is DFQATT, CDR2 SNEGSKA, per germline (reference sequence). This CDR3 is built from 13 residues. Trimming cost V 3 bases and J 6 bases, with 12 bases left between them.

Remarks on this clone: The CDR3 is cut off 3 residues early in the read; its end comes from the germline J gene. The chain combines TRBV30 with TRBJ2-7; TRBD2 might be the D (6 bases). The CDR3 covers 14 residues. The V gene lost 4 bases and the J gene lost 0 bases, with 13 bases spanning the gap. Germline V gene lookup returns CDR1 GTSNPN and CDR2 SVGIG (reference sequence). The CDR3 sequence is CAWTWGDGSYEQYF. The covered CDR3 bases are TGTGCCTGGACTTGGGGGGACGGCTCCTACGAG.

With respect to this clone: Sequencing ends 3 residues short of the CDR3 end; the germline J gene provides the rest. The chain links TRBV18 to TRBJ2-1; D remains unclear. Germline V gene sequence: CDR1 KGHSH, CDR2 LQKENI. Trimming removed 0 bases at V and 8 bases at J, with 8 bases between. The CDR3 sequence is 13 residues long. The sequenced CDR3 bases are TGTGCCAGCTCACCACCTAGCTCCGATGAG. It encodes CASSPPSSDE. The CDR3 in full is CASSPPSSDEQFF.